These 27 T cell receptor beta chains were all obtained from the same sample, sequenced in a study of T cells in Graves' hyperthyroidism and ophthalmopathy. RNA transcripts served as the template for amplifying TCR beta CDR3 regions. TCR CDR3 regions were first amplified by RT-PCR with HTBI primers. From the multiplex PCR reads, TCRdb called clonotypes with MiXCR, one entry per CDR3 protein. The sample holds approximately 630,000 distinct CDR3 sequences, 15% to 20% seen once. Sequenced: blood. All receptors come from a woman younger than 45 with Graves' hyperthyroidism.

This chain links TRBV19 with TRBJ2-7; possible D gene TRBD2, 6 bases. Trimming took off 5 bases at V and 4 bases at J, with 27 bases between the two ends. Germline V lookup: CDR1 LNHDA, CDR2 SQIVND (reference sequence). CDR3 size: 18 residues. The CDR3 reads CASSPRGAFSGSPYEQYF. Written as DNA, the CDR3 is TGTGCCAGTAGTCCAAGGGGAGCCTTTTCCGGGAGTCCTTACGAGCAGTACTTC.

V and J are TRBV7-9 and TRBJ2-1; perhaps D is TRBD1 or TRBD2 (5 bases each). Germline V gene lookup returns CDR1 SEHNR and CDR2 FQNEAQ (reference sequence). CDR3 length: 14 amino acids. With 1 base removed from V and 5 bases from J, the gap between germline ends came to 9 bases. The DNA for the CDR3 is TGTGCCAGCAGCTTAGGGGGGACGCACAATGAGCAGTTCTTC. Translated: CASSLGGTHNEQFF.

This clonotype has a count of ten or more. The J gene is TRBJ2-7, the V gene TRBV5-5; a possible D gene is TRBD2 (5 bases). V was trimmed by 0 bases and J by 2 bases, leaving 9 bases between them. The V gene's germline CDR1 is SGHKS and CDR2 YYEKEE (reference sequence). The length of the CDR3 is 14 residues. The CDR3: CASSLGGQTYEQYF. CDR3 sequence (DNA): TGTGCCAGCAGCTTGGGAGGGCAGACCTACGAGCAGTACTTC.

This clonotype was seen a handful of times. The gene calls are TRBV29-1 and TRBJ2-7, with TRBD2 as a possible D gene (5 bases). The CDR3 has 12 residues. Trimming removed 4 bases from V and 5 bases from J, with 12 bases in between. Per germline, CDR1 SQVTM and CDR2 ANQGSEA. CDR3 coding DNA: TGCAGCGTTGGCGGGCTTGGCGACGAGCAGTACTTC. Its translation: CSVGGLGDEQYF.

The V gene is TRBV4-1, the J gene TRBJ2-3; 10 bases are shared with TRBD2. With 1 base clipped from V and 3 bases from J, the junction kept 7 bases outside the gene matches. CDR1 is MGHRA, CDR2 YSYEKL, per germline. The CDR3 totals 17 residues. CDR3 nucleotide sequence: TGCGCCAGCAGCCAAGTCCTAGCGGGGGCCCGAACAGATACGCAGTATTTT. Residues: CASSQVLAGARTDTQYF.

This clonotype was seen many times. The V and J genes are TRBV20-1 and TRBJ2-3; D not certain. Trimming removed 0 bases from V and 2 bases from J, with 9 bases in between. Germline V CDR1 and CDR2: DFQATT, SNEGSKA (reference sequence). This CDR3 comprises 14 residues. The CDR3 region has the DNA TGCAGTGCTAGAGACGGATTCTACACAGATACGCAGTATTTT. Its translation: CSARDGFYTDTQYF.

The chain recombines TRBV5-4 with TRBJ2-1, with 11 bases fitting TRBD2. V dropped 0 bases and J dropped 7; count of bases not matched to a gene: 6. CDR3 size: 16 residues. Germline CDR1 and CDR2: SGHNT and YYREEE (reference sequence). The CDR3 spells CASSLAGASGRNEQFF. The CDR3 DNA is TGTGCCAGCAGCTTGGCCGGCGCTAGCGGGAGGAATGAGCAGTTCTTC.

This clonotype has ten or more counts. The CDR3 is CASSRWTPNTEAFF. The CDR3 DNA reads as TGTGCCAGTAGCCGGTGGACGCCGAACACTGAAGCTTTCTTT. The rearrangement joins TRBV19 to TRBJ1-1; D call uncertain. With 6 bases removed from V and 1 base from J, the gap between germline ends came to 12 bases. The CDR3 consists of 14 residues. The germline gives CDR1 LNHDA, CDR2 SQIVND (reference sequence).

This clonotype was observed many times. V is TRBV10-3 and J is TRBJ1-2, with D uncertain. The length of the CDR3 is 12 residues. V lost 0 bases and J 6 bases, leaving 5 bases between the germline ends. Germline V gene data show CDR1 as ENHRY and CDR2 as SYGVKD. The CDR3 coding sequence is TGTGCCATCAGTGAGTCTGGTGATGGCTACACCTTC. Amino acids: CAISESGDGYTF.

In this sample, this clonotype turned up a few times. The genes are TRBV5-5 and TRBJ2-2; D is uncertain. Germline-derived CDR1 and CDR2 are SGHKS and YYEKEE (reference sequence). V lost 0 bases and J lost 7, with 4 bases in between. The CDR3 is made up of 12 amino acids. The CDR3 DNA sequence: TGTGCCAGCAGCTTGGCCAACGGGGAGCTGTTTTTT. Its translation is CASSLANGELFF.

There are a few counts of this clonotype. CDR3 nucleotides: TGTGCCAGCAGCATTAGCGGGAGACGGACCGGGGAGCTGTTTTTT. Protein sequence: CASSISGRRTGELFF. The genes are TRBV13 and TRBJ2-2, with TRBD2 matching over 9 bases. V lost 5 bases and J lost 5; bases outside the gene matches: 6. CDR3 size: 15 residues. Germline V gene data show CDR1 as PRHDT and CDR2 as FYEKMQ (reference sequence).

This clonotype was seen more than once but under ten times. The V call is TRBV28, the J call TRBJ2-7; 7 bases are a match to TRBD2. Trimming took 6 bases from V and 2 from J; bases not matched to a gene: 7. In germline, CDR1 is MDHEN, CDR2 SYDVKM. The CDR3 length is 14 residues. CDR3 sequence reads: CASSLAEDAYEQYF. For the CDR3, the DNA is TGTGCCAGCAGCCTAGCGGAAGACGCCTACGAGCAGTACTTC.

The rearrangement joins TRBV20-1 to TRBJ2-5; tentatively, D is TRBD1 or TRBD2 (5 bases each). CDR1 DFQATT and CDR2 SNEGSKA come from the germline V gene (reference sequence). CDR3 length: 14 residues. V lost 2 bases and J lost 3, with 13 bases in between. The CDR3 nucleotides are TGCAGTGCTAGAAGAGGGACCCCAAAAGAGACCCAGTACTTC. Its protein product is CSARRGTPKETQYF.

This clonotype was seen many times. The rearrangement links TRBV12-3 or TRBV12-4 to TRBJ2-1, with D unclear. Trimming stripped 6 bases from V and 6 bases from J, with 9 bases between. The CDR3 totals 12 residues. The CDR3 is CASSFWGNEQFF. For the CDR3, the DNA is TGTGCCAGCAGCTTCTGGGGCAATGAGCAGTTCTTC.

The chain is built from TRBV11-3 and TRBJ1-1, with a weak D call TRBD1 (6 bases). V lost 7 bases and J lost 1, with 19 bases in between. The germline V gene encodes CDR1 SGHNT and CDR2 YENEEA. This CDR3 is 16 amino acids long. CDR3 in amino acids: CASTRVVGQQNTEAFF. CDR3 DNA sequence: TGTGCCAGCACCAGAGTTGTAGGACAGCAGAACACTGAAGCTTTCTTT.

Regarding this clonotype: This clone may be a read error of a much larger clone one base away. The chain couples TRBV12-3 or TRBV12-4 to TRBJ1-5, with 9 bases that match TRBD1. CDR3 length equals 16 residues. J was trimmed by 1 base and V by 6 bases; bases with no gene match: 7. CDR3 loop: CASSLDRGGSNQPQHF. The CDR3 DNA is TGTGCCAGCAGCCTTGACAGGGGGGGAAGCAATCAGCCCCAGCATTTT.

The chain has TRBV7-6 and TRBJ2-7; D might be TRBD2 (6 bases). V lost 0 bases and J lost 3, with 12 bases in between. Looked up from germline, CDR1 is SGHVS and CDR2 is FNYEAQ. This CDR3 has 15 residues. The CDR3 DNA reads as TGTGCCAGCAGCTTAGCGGGGGGTGACCTCTACGAGCAGTACTTC. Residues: CASSLAGGDLYEQYF.

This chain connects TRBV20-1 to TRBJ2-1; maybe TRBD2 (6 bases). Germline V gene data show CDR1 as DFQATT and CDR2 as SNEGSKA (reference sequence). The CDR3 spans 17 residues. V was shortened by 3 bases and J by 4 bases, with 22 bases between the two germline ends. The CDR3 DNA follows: TGCAGTGCTAGCACAAGCACCTCTGGCGGGGTATACAATGAGCAGTTCTTC. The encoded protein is CSASTSTSGGVYNEQFF.

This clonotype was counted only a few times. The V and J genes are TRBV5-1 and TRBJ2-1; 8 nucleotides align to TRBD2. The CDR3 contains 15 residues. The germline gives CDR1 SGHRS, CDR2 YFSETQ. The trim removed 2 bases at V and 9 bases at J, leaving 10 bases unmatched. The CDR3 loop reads CASSFTLGLVVEQFF. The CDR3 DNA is TGCGCCAGCAGCTTTACCCTGGGACTAGTAGTTGAGCAGTTCTTC.

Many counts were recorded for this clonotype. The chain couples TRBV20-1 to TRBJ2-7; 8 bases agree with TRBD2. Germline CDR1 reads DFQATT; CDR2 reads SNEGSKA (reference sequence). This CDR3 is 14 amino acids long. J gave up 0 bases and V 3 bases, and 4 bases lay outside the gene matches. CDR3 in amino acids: CSARVAGSSYEQYF. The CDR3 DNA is TGCAGTGCTAGGGTAGCGGGGAGCTCCTACGAGCAGTACTTC.

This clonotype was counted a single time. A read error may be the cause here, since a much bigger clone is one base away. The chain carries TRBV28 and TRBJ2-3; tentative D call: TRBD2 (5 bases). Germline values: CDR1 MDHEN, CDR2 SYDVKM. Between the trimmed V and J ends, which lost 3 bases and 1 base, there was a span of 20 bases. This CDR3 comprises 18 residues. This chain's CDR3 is CASSFPAARGSGTDTQYF. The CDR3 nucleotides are TGTGCCAGCAGTTTCCCGGCAGCCCGAGGGTCGGGCACAGATACGCAGTATTTT.

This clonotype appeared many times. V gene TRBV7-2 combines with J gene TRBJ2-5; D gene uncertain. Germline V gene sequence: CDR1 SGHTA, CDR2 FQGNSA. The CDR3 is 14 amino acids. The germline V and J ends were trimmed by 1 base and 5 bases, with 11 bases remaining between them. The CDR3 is CASSLESGYETQYF. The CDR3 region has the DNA TGTGCCAGCAGCTTAGAGTCAGGATACGAGACCCAGTACTTC.

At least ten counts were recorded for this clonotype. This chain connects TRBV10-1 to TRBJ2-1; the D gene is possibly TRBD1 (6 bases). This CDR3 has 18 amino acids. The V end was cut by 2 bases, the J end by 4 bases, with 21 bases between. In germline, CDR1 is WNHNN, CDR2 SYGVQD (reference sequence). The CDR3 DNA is TGCGCCAGCAGTGAGGCCGCGGACAGATCTCCCCATTACAATGAGCAGTTCTTC. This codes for CASSEAADRSPHYNEQFF.

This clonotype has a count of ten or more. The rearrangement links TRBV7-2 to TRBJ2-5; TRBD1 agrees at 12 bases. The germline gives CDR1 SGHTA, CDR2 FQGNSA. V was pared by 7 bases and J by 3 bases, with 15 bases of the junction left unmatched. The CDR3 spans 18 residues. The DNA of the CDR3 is TGTGCCAGCACGCGACGTACTAAGGGACAGGGGGCAGAAGAGACCCAGTACTTC. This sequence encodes CASTRRTKGQGAEETQYF. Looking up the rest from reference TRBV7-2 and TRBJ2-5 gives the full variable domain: GAGVSQSPSNKVTEKGKDVELRCDPISGHTALYWYRQSLGQGLEFLIYFQGNSAPDKSGLPSDRFSAERTGGSVSTLTIQRTQQEDSAVYLCASTRRTKGQGAEETQYFGPGTRLLVL.

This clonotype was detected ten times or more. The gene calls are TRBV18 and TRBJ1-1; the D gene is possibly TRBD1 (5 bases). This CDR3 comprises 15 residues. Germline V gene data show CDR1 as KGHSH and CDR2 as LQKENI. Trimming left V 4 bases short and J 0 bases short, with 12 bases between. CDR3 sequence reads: CASSQGMAMNTEAFF. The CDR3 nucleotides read TGTGCCAGCTCACAGGGGATGGCGATGAACACTGAAGCTTTCTTT.

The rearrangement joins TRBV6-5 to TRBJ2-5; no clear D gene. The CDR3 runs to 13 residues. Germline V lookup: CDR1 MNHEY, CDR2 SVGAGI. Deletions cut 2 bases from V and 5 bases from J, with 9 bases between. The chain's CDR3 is CASSYAGWETQYF. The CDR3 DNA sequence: TGTGCCAGCAGTTACGCCGGTTGGGAGACCCAGTACTTC.

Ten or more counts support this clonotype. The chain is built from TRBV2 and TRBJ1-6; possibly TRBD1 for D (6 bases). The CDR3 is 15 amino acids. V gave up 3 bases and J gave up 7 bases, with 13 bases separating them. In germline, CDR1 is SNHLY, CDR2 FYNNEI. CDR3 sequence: CASSENRVANSPLHF. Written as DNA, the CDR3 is TGTGCCAGCAGTGAGAACAGGGTGGCGAATTCACCCCTCCACTTT.